Described below is a single T cell receptor beta chain sequence and its context. No antigen is known for it. The data originate from a study of response to subunit inactivated influenza vaccine. General study points: T cells newly recruited by each seasonal influenza vaccination are few, the authors suggested.

TCRdb reprocessed the RT-PCR reads via MiXCR and lists one record per CDR3 protein. Of about 800,000 distinct CDR3 sequences listed, 21% are singletons. This clonotype was sampled from a man aged 50-59 years who received an inactivated influenza vaccine. Sequenced material: PBMCs from blood, taken less than 6 days after vaccination.

CDR3: CASSLQGLTYEQYF. DNA for the CDR3: TGCGCCAGCAGCTTACAGGGACTAACCTACGAGCAGTACTTC. The chain employs TRBV5-1 and TRBJ2-7; a weak D match, TRBD2 (7 bases). Germline CDR1 and CDR2: SGHRS and YFSETQ. V lost 2 bases, J lost 2 bases, and 11 bases lay in between. There are 14 residues in the CDR3.